Following are 7 T cell receptor beta chains from one sample sequenced in a study of beta chain features in type 1 diabetes. The authors reverse transcribed all of the isolated RNA, so sequencing captured expressed TCRB transcripts. Clones were sequenced by immunoSEQ multiplex PCR, and TCRdb holds only the in-frame ones, with some missing. The sample has fewer than 500,000 clones; approximately 15% are singletons. Material: naive CD4+ T cells from blood. These receptor sequences come from a young man in good health.

The chain employs TRBV11-2 and TRBJ1-1; TRBD1 aligns across 7 bases. After removal of 4 bases from V and 0 bases from J, the junction contained 5 bases not matched to a gene. Germline values: CDR1 SGHAT, CDR2 FQNNGV. The CDR3 is 15 amino acids. The CDR3 nucleotides read TGTGCCAGCAGCTCCTTGACAGGGTTGAACACTGAAGCTTTCTTT. It encodes CASSSLTGLNTEAFF. The complete variable domain, with remaining parts taken from reference TRBV11-2 and TRBJ1-1, reads EAGVAQSPRYKIIEKRQSVAFWCNPISGHATLYWYQQILGQGPKLLIQFQNNGVVDDSQLPKDRFSAERLKGVDSTLKIQPAKLEDSAVYLCASSSLTGLNTEAFFGQGTRLTVV.

The chain links TRBV7-7 to TRBJ2-7; possibly TRBD2 for D (5 bases). The CDR3 extends over 13 amino acids. CDR1 is SSHAT and CDR2 is FNYEAQ in the germline V gene (reference sequence). Trimming left V 5 bases short and J 3 bases short, with 11 bases between. The CDR3 DNA sequence: TGTGCCAGCAGCCGGGGAGAGGGCTACGAGCAGTACTTC. This sequence encodes CASSRGEGYEQYF.

The chain couples TRBV5-1 to TRBJ2-3; 11 bases map to TRBD1. Trimming cost V 10 bases and J 6 bases; bases outside gene matches: 13. The germline V gene has CDR1 SGHRS and CDR2 YFSETQ. The CDR3 is 15 amino acids. The CDR3 loop is CAASTGTGGSDTQYF. CDR3 DNA: TGCGCCGCCTCGACCGGGACAGGGGGATCGGATACGCAGTATTTT.

The V call is TRBV6-1, the J call TRBJ2-5, with D unclear. The CDR3 consists of 13 residues. The germline gives CDR1 MNHNS, CDR2 SASEGT. V was cut by 3 bases and J by 5 bases, with 10 bases left in between. The CDR3 reads CASSDTWRETQYF. CDR3 nucleotide sequence: TGTGCCAGCAGTGACACTTGGCGGGAGACCCAGTACTTC.

The rearrangement joins TRBV18 to TRBJ2-5; D is ambiguous. The CDR3 is 16 amino acids. The ends were cut back, 6 bases at V and 5 bases at J, with 22 bases in the middle. Germline V gives CDR1 KGHSH, CDR2 LQKENI. The CDR3 loop is CASSATSTVVDETQYF. The CDR3 bases are TGTGCCAGCTCCGCTACCTCCACGGTGGTCGATGAGACCCAGTACTTC.

The rearrangement links TRBV20-1 to TRBJ1-3; D not resolved. The CDR3 length is 11 residues. Germline V gene lookup returns CDR1 DFQATT and CDR2 SNEGSKA (reference sequence). Deletions cut 5 bases from V and 4 bases from J, with 6 bases between. This CDR3 reads CSASVGNTIYF. Here the CDR3 DNA reads TGCAGTGCTTCAGTAGGAAACACCATATATTTT.

This clone occurred a few times. V is TRBV4-3 and J is TRBJ2-2, with D hard to call. Germline V gives CDR1 LGHNA, CDR2 YSLEER. V was cut by 0 bases and J by 4 bases, with 6 bases left in between. The CDR3 spans 14 residues. For the CDR3, the DNA is TGCGCCAGCAGCCAAGACCCTGTCACCGGGGAGCTGTTTTTT. As protein: CASSQDPVTGELFF.